Listed below are T cell receptor beta chains from one sample, sequenced in a study of neurological immune-mediated disorders. TCRdb reprocessed the 5' RACE reads via MiXCR and lists one record per CDR3 protein. The table shows 50,000 or so distinct CDR3 sequences, with about a tenth occurring only once. Sequencing input: PBMCs. Receptor source: a woman in her thirties or forties with HTLV-1-associated myelopathy (HAM/TSP). Both conserved end residues are part of each CDR3. A D gene is named only where the DNA matches it firmly. Clone size appears in some rows only: once, few, many, or a class for an expanded clone.

TRBD1	TRBJ2-3	-	TRBV20-1	TGCAGTGCTCCCCTGGGGACAGACTACACAGATACGCAGTATTTT	CSAPLGTDYTDTQYF
TRBD2	TRBJ2-2	-	TRBV6-5	TGTGCCAGCAGTTACTTCTTGGCGGCGGGGGTACCCGGGGAGCTGTTTTTT	CASSYFLAAGVPGELFF
-	TRBJ2-3	many	TRBV2	TGTGCCAGCAGGGACGCCTCGGGCACAGATACGCAGTATTTT	CASRDASGTDTQYF
-	TRBJ1-2	-	TRBV29-1	TGCAGCGTTGGCATATCACCGAACTATGGCTACACCTTC	CSVGISPNYGYTF
TRBD1	TRBJ1-5	-	TRBV24-1	TGTGCCACCAGTGACCGACAGGGTGATCAGCCCCAGCATTTT	CATSDRQGDQPQHF
TRBD1	TRBJ2-1	many	TRBV4-1	TGCGCCAGCAGCCAAGATGACAGGGGCCCGAGGGGTGAGCAGTTCTTC	CASSQDDRGPRGEQFF
TRBD2	TRBJ2-1	many	TRBV18	TGTGCCAGCTCACCGGGGAATAAGCGGGGAGATGAGCAGTTCTTC	CASSPGNKRGDEQFF
-	TRBJ2-1	many	TRBV5-6	TGTGCCAGCACCCACGTAGGGGCCTACAATGAGCAGTTCTTC	CASTHVGAYNEQFF
-	TRBJ2-3	few	TRBV5-1	TGCGCCAGCAGCTTGGAGAGGGTAAACTCCCCAGATACGCAGTATTTT	CASSLERVNSPDTQYF
-	TRBJ2-3	many	TRBV5-1	TGCGCCAGCAGCCTCCTTCCTCCGCGGGATACGCAGTATTTT	CASSLLPPRDTQYF
TRBD1	TRBJ2-1	many	TRBV4-1	TGCGCCAGCAGCCAAGAGGGTCGTGGGACAGAATACAATGAGCAGTTCTTC	CASSQEGRGTEYNEQFF
TRBD2	TRBJ2-4	many	TRBV9	TGTGCCAGCAGCCCGGGAGGGGGCAAAAACATTCAGTACTTC	CASSPGGGKNIQYF
-	TRBJ2-7	many	TRBV29-1	TGCAGCGGAGGGGCCCCCTACGAGCAGTACTTC	CSGGAPYEQYF
-	TRBJ1-6	many	TRBV4-2	TGTGCCAGCAGCCAGGGCACAGGGAGCTCCTATAATTCACCCCTCCACTTT	CASSQGTGSSYNSPLHF
TRBD1	TRBJ2-2	many	TRBV28	TGTGCCAGCAGTCCAACGACAGGGGTCGGGAACACCGGGGAGCTGTTTTTT	CASSPTTGVGNTGELFF
TRBD2	TRBJ2-1	few	TRBV5-1	TGCGCCAGCAGCTTGGTATTCGCGGGGGGGGATGAGCAGTTCTTC	CASSLVFAGGDEQFF
TRBD2	TRBJ2-7	many	TRBV2	TGTGCCAGCAGTGAAGCGGGGTTAGCGGGGTTAAGCTCCTACGAGCAGTACTTC	CASSEAGLAGLSSYEQYF
TRBD2	TRBJ2-1	many	TRBV9	TGTGCCAGCAGAAACTCACCGGGACTAGCGGGTCATGAGCAGTTCTTC	CASRNSPGLAGHEQFF
TRBD1	TRBJ2-1	-	TRBV11-3	TGTGCCAGCAGCCCTAGAACAGGGGGCCCTACAAATGAGCAGTTCTTC	CASSPRTGGPTNEQFF
TRBD1	TRBJ1-3	many	TRBV18	TGTGCCAGCTCACCGACAGGGGCTGGAAACACCATATATTTT	CASSPTGAGNTIYF
TRBD2	TRBJ2-7	many	TRBV4-1	TGCGCCAGCAGCCACATTGGACTAGTTGGCGAGCAGTACTTC	CASSHIGLVGEQYF
-	TRBJ2-7	many	TRBV4-1	TGCGCCAGCAGCCAAGATGGGGGAACCGAGTACGAGCAGTACTTC	CASSQDGGTEYEQYF
TRBD1	TRBJ2-7	many	TRBV5-5	TGTGCCAGCAGCCCCGGGACAGGGAAGGCCGAGCAGTACTTC	CASSPGTGKAEQYF
TRBD2	TRBJ2-3	-	TRBV27	TGTGCCAGCAACCTAGCGGGGGGGGACACAGATACGCAGTATTTT	CASNLAGGDTDTQYF
TRBD1	TRBJ2-1	many	TRBV5-1	TGCGCCAGCAGCTTGGAAGTCGGGCGACAGGGGGTGCACAATGAGCAGTTCTTC	CASSLEVGRQGVHNEQFF
-	TRBJ1-1	many	TRBV10-3	TGTGCCATCAGTGAAGGGCAATACAGCACTGAAGCTTTCTTT	CAISEGQYSTEAFF
-	TRBJ1-2	many	TRBV12-3/TRBV12-4	TGTGCCAGCAGTCGGCCGGGACTCAACTATGGCTACACCTTC	CASSRPGLNYGYTF
TRBD1	TRBJ1-5	many	TRBV4-1	TGCGCCAGCAGGCCGGGACAGGGCGGTCAGCCCCAGCATTTT	CASRPGQGGQPQHF
-	TRBJ2-6	-	TRBV4-3	TGCGCCAGCAGCCCACAGGGTACAGGGGCCAACGTCCTGACTTTC	CASSPQGTGANVLTF
-	TRBJ2-2	many	TRBV5-6	TGTGCCAGCAGTCCTACAGGGAACACCGGGGAGCTGTTTTTT	CASSPTGNTGELFF
TRBD1	TRBJ1-2	many	TRBV5-1	TGCGCCAGCAGCTTGGGACAGGGCTACTATGGCTACACCTTC	CASSLGQGYYGYTF
-	TRBJ1-1	many	TRBV5-6	TGTGCCAGCAGCTCGGTGGGGACCCACACTGAAGCTTTCTTT	CASSSVGTHTEAFF
-	TRBJ2-4	many	TRBV7-8	TGTGCCAGCAGCTTAGATAGAGAGAACATTCAGTACTTC	CASSLDRENIQYF
TRBD1	TRBJ1-2	many	TRBV12-3/TRBV12-4	TGTGCCAGCAGTTCACAGGGGGCGAGCGTCTATGGCTACACCTTC	CASSSQGASVYGYTF
-	TRBJ1-3	many	TRBV12-3/TRBV12-4	TGTGCCAGCAGTTTCGGGTGGAGCTCTGGAAACACCATATATTTT	CASSFGWSSGNTIYF
TRBD2	TRBJ2-5	many	TRBV7-6	TGTGCCAGCAGCTTAGCGGGACTAGCGGGGGGGCCGTGGGCATTACAAGAGACCCAGTACTTC	CASSLAGLAGGPWALQETQYF
TRBD1	TRBJ1-4	few	TRBV6-2/TRBV6-3	TGTGCCAGCAGCTCCGGGACAGATAATGAAAAACTGTTTTTT	CASSSGTDNEKLFF
-	TRBJ2-3	many	TRBV7-2	TGTGCCAGCAGCTTAGCTCGGACTTGGGATACGCAGTATTTT	CASSLARTWDTQYF
TRBD1	TRBJ1-6	many	TRBV18	TGTGCCAGCTCACCGACAGGGGGCGCCGATTCACCCCTCCACTTT	CASSPTGGADSPLHF
TRBD1	TRBJ2-7	many	TRBV5-5	TGTGCCAGCAGCTCGGACAGGCTGGCCTACGAGCAGTACTTC	CASSSDRLAYEQYF
-	TRBJ2-5	-	TRBV5-8	TGTGCCAGCAGCACTGTGAGGGGCAAGGGGACCCAGTACTTC	CASSTVRGKGTQYF
-	TRBJ2-7	-	TRBV14	TGTGCCAGCAGCCAAGATCATGCGTTAAAGTACTTC	CASSQDHALKYF
-	TRBJ1-4	many	TRBV30	TGTGCCTGGAGAATATACTCGACCCGACCTGGTCGAGAAAAACTGTTTTTT	CAWRIYSTRPGREKLFF
-	TRBJ1-4	many	TRBV5-1	TGCGCCAGCAGTTGGGGGGAGAGGGAAAAACTGTTTTTT	CASSWGEREKLFF
-	TRBJ2-1	many	TRBV29-1	TGCAGCGTTGAGGGGGAGAGATACAATGAGCAGTTCTTC	CSVEGERYNEQFF
-	TRBJ2-7	many	TRBV5-1	TGCGCCAGCGGACCTGACGGGGGCCCAAACTACGAGCAGTACTTC	CASGPDGGPNYEQYF
-	TRBJ1-1	-	TRBV27	TGTGCCAGCAGTCCCGGGAAAGGGGGCACTGAAGCTTTCTTT	CASSPGKGGTEAFF
-	TRBJ2-5	many	TRBV12-3/TRBV12-4	TGTGCCAGCAGTTTACTAAGGCGGGAGACCCAGTACTTC	CASSLLRRETQYF
-	TRBJ2-1	many	TRBV6-2/TRBV6-3	TGTGCCAGCAGTAAAACCGGACAGAATGAGCAGTTCTTC	CASSKTGQNEQFF
-	TRBJ1-4	many	TRBV6-2/TRBV6-3	TGTGCCAGCAGCCTATCCGGACAATGGAATGAAAAACTGTTTTTT	CASSLSGQWNEKLFF